This is a list of T cell receptor beta chains from one sample in a study of OX40 agonist ivuxolimab in advanced cancers. Profiled with immunoSEQ multiplex PCR; TCRdb holds only in-frame clones, not every one. The repertoire has about 100,000 clones, roughly 90% of them found once; the top ten carry roughly 1.3%. Sequences were derived from CD4+ or CD8+ T cells sorted from blood, sampled in a trial of the OX40 agonist ivuxolimab. The source of these receptors is an adult with an advanced solid tumor such as melanoma, head and neck, liver or kidney cancer. Both conserved end residues are part of each CDR3. The D gene is left open where the match is weak. Clone size is shown for a subset of rows, as once, few, many or a class of expanded clone.

j_call cdr3_length d_call v_call clone_size cdr3_aa cdr3_nt
TRBJ2-3 15 TRBD2 TRBV19 . CASSRGEGQLDTQYF TGTGCCAGTAGTAGGGGGGAGGGCCAATTGGATACGCAGTATTTT
TRBJ1-4 14 . TRBV4-2 . CASSQGSVNEKLFF TGTGCCAGCAGCCAAGGCTCAGTTAATGAAAAACTGTTTTTT
TRBJ1-1 13 . TRBV19 once CASSSILDGEAFF TGTGCCAGTAGTAGTATCTTGGACGGAGAAGCTTTCTTT
TRBJ1-1 15 . TRBV21-1 . CASSKAKVLNTEASF TGTGCCAGCAGCAAAGCGAAGGTCCTGAACACTGAAGCTTCCTTT
TRBJ1-1 16 . TRBV9 . CASSPRGGAGATEAFF TGTGCCAGCAGCCCCCGCGGGGGGGCGGGGGCCACTGAAGCTTTCTTT
TRBJ2-7 17 TRBD2 TRBV27 few CACRSTLQRESPYEQYF TGTGCCTGTCGCTCAACACTTCAGCGGGAGTCCCCCTACGAGCAGTACTTC
TRBJ2-7 17 TRBD2 TRBV23-1 . CASSPGDLGLGSYEQYF TGCGCCAGCAGTCCCGGGGACTTGGGACTAGGGTCCTACGAGCAGTACTTC
TRBJ1-1 14 . TRBV11-3 . CASSLLLRDTEAFF TGTGCCAGCAGCTTACTCCTTCGGGACACTGAAGCTTTCTTT
TRBJ1-1 14 . TRBV7-2 . CASSLASVNTEAFF TGTGCCAGCAGCTTAGCCTCGGTGAACACTGAAGCTTTCTTT
TRBJ2-3 16 TRBD2 TRBV5-1 . CASSLSGKPSTDTQYF TGCGCCAGCAGCTTGAGCGGGAAGCCTAGCACAGATACGCAGTATTTT
TRBJ2-7 17 TRBD2 TRBV15 . CATSRDQSLAGAYEQYF TGTGCCACCAGCAGAGATCAGAGCCTAGCGGGAGCCTACGAGCAGTACTTC
TRBJ1-5 17 TRBD1 TRBV28 . CASATTGGIGLNQPQHF TGTGCCAGCGCCACAACAGGGGGCATTGGTCTAAATCAGCCCCAGCATTTT
TRBJ1-4 11 . TRBV23-1 once CASSHDEKLFF TGCGCCAGCAGTCACGACGAAAAACTGTTTTTT
TRBJ1-1 13 . TRBV5-1 . CASSLRGDTEAFF TGCGCCAGCAGCTTGCGGGGTGACACTGAAGCTTTCTTT
TRBJ1-2 14 TRBD1 TRBV28 . CASSLSDRGGGYTF TGTGCCAGCAGTCTGAGTGACAGGGGGGGTGGCTACACCTTC
TRBJ1-1 15 . TRBV4-2 . CASRPYIFLNTEAFF TGTGCCAGCAGACCCTACATCTTTCTAAACACTGAAGCTTTCTTT
TRBJ2-2 15 TRBD2 TRBV19 . CASSIRREALGELFF TGTGCCAGTAGTATTAGGCGGGAGGCGTTGGGGGAGCTGTTTTTT
TRBJ1-2 12 . TRBV4-1 . CASSQDTYGYTF TGCGCCAGCAGCCAAGATACCTATGGCTACACCTTC
TRBJ1-6 15 . TRBV7-2 . CASSLGGTLNSPLHF TGTGCCAGCAGCTTAGGGGGGACTCTAAATTCACCCCTCCACTTT
TRBJ1-4 15 . TRBV6-5 . CASSYRRHPNEKLFF TGTGCCAGCAGTTACCGGAGACACCCTAATGAAAAACTGTTTTTT
TRBJ2-1 15 TRBD2 TRBV19 . CASTQLAGPYNEQFF TGTGCCAGTACCCAACTAGCGGGACCCTACAATGAGCAGTTCTTC
TRBJ1-1 18 TRBD1 TRBV10-3 . CAITPGRTGGGLNTEAFF TGTGCCATCACCCCGGGAAGGACAGGGGGCGGTTTGAACACTGAAGCTTTCTTT
TRBJ2-2 17 TRBD1 TRBV7-9 . CASSYPGTGRNTGELFF TGTGCCAGCAGCTACCCCGGGACAGGGCGTAACACCGGGGAGCTGTTTTTT
TRBJ2-3 17 TRBD2 TRBV9 . CASSPSAPAGVRDTQYF TGTGCCAGCAGCCCATCGGCGCCTGCGGGAGTTCGAGATACGCAGTATTTT
TRBJ2-1 15 TRBD2 TRBV9 . CASSVSSGNYNEQFF TGTGCCAGCAGCGTCTCCAGCGGGAACTACAATGAGCAGTTCTTC
TRBJ2-3 14 . TRBV7-8 . CASSLARSGSTQYF TGTGCCAGCAGCTTAGCACGATCCGGGAGTACGCAGTATTTT
TRBJ2-3 16 . TRBV28 . CASSSVGKVNTDTQYF TGTGCCAGCAGTTCTGTTGGGAAGGTCAACACAGATACGCAGTATTTT
TRBJ2-7 13 TRBD2 TRBV11-2 . CASSLGLVNEQYF TGTGCCAGCAGCCTGGGACTAGTCAACGAGCAGTACTTC
TRBJ2-2 14 . TRBV5-6 . CASSLYGAAGELFF TGTGCCAGCAGCTTGTACGGTGCCGCCGGGGAGCTGTTTTTT
TRBJ2-1 14 TRBD2 TRBV7-2 . CASSGLAAYNEQFF TGTGCCAGCTCGGGACTAGCAGCCTACAATGAGCAGTTCTTC
TRBJ1-2 14 . TRBV19 . CASSRAGTNYGYTF TGTGCCAGCAGTAGGGCAGGGACTAACTATGGCTACACCTTC
TRBJ2-2 14 . TRBV29-1 once CSVEQTHGTGELFF TGCAGCGTTGAACAAACCCACGGGACCGGGGAGCTGTTTTTT
TRBJ2-3 15 TRBD2 TRBV18 . CASSPREGNTDTQYF TGTGCCAGCTCACCCAGGGAGGGCAACACAGATACGCAGTATTTT
TRBJ2-7 15 TRBD2 TRBV28 . CASSLPTSGSPEQYF TGTGCCAGCAGTCTCCCGACTAGCGGGTCGCCGGAGCAGTACTTC
TRBJ2-3 16 . TRBV14 once CASSHFASTVTDTQYF TGTGCCAGCAGCCATTTCGCTAGTACGGTCACAGATACGCAGTATTTT
TRBJ2-2 15 TRBD2 TRBV7-3 . CASSRGDANTGELFF TGTGCCAGCAGCCGGGGGGACGCGAACACCGGGGAGCTGTTTTTT
TRBJ2-7 14 . TRBV5-1 . CASSLSVPGYEQYF TGCGCCAGCAGCTTGTCGGTGCCTGGCTACGAGCAGTACTTC
TRBJ2-6 18 . TRBV5-6 . CASSRARLPTSGANVLTF TGTGCCAGCAGCCGGGCCCGGCTGCCTACGTCTGGGGCCAACGTCCTGACTTTC
TRBJ2-1 17 . TRBV7-9 . CASSPMGQRVPYNEQFF TGTGCCAGCAGCCCGATGGGTCAGAGGGTCCCCTACAATGAGCAGTTCTTC
TRBJ2-7 16 TRBD1 TRBV27 . CASSLQGQGSSYEQYF TGTGCCAGCAGTCTCCAGGGACAGGGGAGCTCCTACGAGCAGTACTTC
TRBJ2-3 15 . TRBV9 . CASSVVGTSTDTQYF TGTGCCAGCAGCGTAGTTGGGACTAGCACAGATACGCAGTATTTT
TRBJ2-3 13 . TRBV6-5 . CASRDQITDTQYF TGTGCCAGCCGGGACCAAATCACAGATACGCAGTATTTT
TRBJ2-5 17 TRBD2 TRBV7-2 . CASSLGTSGRIGETQYF TGTGCCAGCAGCTTAGGGACTAGCGGGAGGATCGGGGAGACCCAGTACTTC
TRBJ2-3 11 . TRBV7-2 . CASTNGDTQYF TGTGCCAGCACCAATGGAGATACGCAGTATTTT
TRBJ2-7 16 TRBD2 TRBV5-4 . CASSLSLAGISYEQYF TGTGCCAGCAGCTTGTCACTAGCGGGAATCTCCTACGAGCAGTACTTC
TRBJ1-5 14 . TRBV28 . CASSLGKIDQPQHF TGTGCCAGCAGTTTAGGGAAAATAGATCAGCCCCAGCATTTT